A selection of T cell receptor beta chains follows, all from one sample in a study of identical twins. Using its own MiXCR run on the 5' RACE reads, TCRdb lists one record per CDR3 protein. The data contain 400,000 to 500,000 distinct CDR3 sequences, roughly an eighth of them singletons. This same sample was also part of a study on yellow fever vaccine responses in identical twins.

Sequencing was performed on CD4+ T cells sorted from blood. These receptors all stem from a woman aged 18-29 years in good health. Both conserved end residues are part of each CDR3. A D gene is named only where the DNA matches it firmly. Clone size appears in some rows only: once, few, many, or a class for an expanded clone.

j_call	d_call	clone_size	cdr3_length	v_call	cdr3_nt	cdr3_aa
TRBJ2-3	TRBD2	NA	15	TRBV6-4	TGTGCCAGCAGTGACTCTAGCGGGGGGGCAGATACGCAGTATTTT	CASSDSSGGADTQYF
TRBJ2-2	NA	NA	13	TRBV20-1	TGCAGTGCTCCCGAGGCGGGGACCGGGGAGCTGTTTTTT	CSAPEAGTGELFF
TRBJ2-5	TRBD1	few	13	TRBV10-3	TGTGCCATCAGCAAAGGACAGGAAGAGACCCAGTACTTC	CAISKGQEETQYF
TRBJ2-7	NA	few	17	TRBV10-1	TGCGCCAGCAGTGAGTCCAGCCCGGGACGGTACTCCTACGAGCAGTACTTC	CASSESSPGRYSYEQYF
TRBJ1-2	TRBD1	NA	15	TRBV3-1	TGTGCCAGCAGCCAATGGGACAGGGTAAACTATGGCTACACCTTC	CASSQWDRVNYGYTF
TRBJ2-7	NA	NA	11	TRBV27	TGTGCCAGCAGCACCTCCAACGAGCAGTACTTC	CASSTSNEQYF
TRBJ2-7	NA	few	16	TRBV6-5	TGTGCCAGCAGTTACTCGGCCCAGGGGGGAAGAGGCGAGCAGTACTTC	CASSYSAQGGRGEQYF
TRBJ2-2	TRBD1	many	16	TRBV7-9	TGTGCCAGCAGCTTATTTACAGGGGGCGCGTCTGGGGAGCTGTTTTTT	CASSLFTGGASGELFF
TRBJ2-7	TRBD1	few	15	TRBV4-1	TGCGCCAGCAGCCAAGGGGACAGGATAGGGTACGAGCAGTACTTC	CASSQGDRIGYEQYF
TRBJ2-1	NA	NA	13	TRBV20-1	TGCAGTGCCGCACAGGGACATTACAATGAGCAGTTCTTC	CSAAQGHYNEQFF
TRBJ2-3	TRBD2	NA	18	TRBV12-3/TRBV12-4	TGTGCCAGCAGTTTTAGGACTAGCGGGAACGGAGCGACAGATACGCAGTATTTT	CASSFRTSGNGATDTQYF
TRBJ2-2	TRBD2	NA	16	TRBV9	TGTGCCAGCAGCGGCGGACTAGCCCGTCACACCGGGGAGCTGTTTTTT	CASSGGLARHTGELFF
TRBJ2-3	TRBD2	many	13	TRBV29-1	TGCAGCGTCGCTTTAGCGGGAAGAGATACGCAGTATTTT	CSVALAGRDTQYF
TRBJ2-1	TRBD2	NA	19	TRBV11-2	TGTGCCAGCAGCTTCACCCTCCTAGCGGGAGGGCCTGGTTATAATGAGCAGTTCTTC	CASSFTLLAGGPGYNEQFF
TRBJ2-7	TRBD1	few	16	TRBV7-2	TGTGCCAGCAGCTTAGTAGGGACAGGGGCCTCCTACGAGCAGTACTTC	CASSLVGTGASYEQYF
TRBJ2-3	NA	few	16	TRBV6-2/TRBV6-3	TGTGCCAGCAGCTGGGGGGGCATGACCGCGGCAGATACGCAGTATTTT	CASSWGGMTAADTQYF
TRBJ2-2	TRBD2	NA	14	TRBV10-3	TGTGCCAGCAGACTAGCGGCAAACACCGGGGAGCTGTTTTTT	CASRLAANTGELFF
TRBJ2-7	NA	few	13	TRBV12-3/TRBV12-4	TGTGCCAGCAGTTGGGCTCAACTAATGGGGCAGTACTTC	CASSWAQLMGQYF
TRBJ1-1	TRBD1	NA	13	TRBV29-1	TGCAGCGTCGGGACAGGCCTGAACACTGAAGCTTTCTTT	CSVGTGLNTEAFF
TRBJ2-7	NA	many	13	TRBV12-3/TRBV12-4	TGTGCCAGCAGTTTAACCAGGGATGCCGAGCAGTACTTC	CASSLTRDAEQYF
TRBJ2-7	NA	few	14	TRBV10-3	TGTGCCATCAGTGAGTCTGGACAGTCCTACGAGCAGTACTTC	CAISESGQSYEQYF
TRBJ2-7	NA	many	14	TRBV5-1	TGCGCCAGCAGCCCCAGAACAGGGACGGGCGAGCAGTACTTC	CASSPRTGTGEQYF